What follows are 24 T cell receptor beta chains derived from one specimen sequenced in a study of shared clonotypes between healthy human individuals. Some clones are missing from TCRdb's copy, which holds only in-frame ones; the method was immunoSEQ multiplex PCR. The table shows around 2.5 million clones, with roughly 93% occurring only once. Specimen: naive CD4+ T cells from PBMCs. Subset reported: CD45RA+ positively selected. These receptors were collected from a man aged 18 to 29 in good health. Some clones in this sample may be carry-over from other donors' samples.

The chain is built from TRBV7-2 and TRBJ1-5; D gene unclear. The V end was cut by 5 bases, the J end by 7 bases, with 12 bases between. The CDR3 consists of 13 residues. Germline lookup yields CDR1 SGHTA and CDR2 FQGNSA. CDR3: CASSPNSLQPQHF. CDR3 in DNA: TGTGCCAGCAGCCCTAATTCCCTACAGCCCCAGCATTTT.

The chain has TRBV28 and TRBJ2-7; TRBD2 agrees at 10 bases. The length of the CDR3 is 15 residues. J gave up 2 bases and V 4 bases, and 5 bases lay outside the gene matches. The germline V gene encodes CDR1 MDHEN and CDR2 SYDVKM. CDR3 sequence (DNA): TGTGCCAGCAGTTCCCTAGCGGGAGAACCCTACGAGCAGTACTTC. This translates into CASSSLAGEPYEQYF.

This clone was detected only once. The chain combines TRBV29-1 with TRBJ1-1; tentative D call: TRBD1 (5 bases). The V and J ends lost 7 bases and 0 bases respectively, with 12 bases between them. The CDR3 spans 13 residues. Germline V CDR1 and CDR2: SQVTM, ANQGSEA. CDR3 sequence reads: CSAWGRMNTEAFF. The CDR3, as DNA: TGCAGCGCCTGGGGACGGATGAACACTGAAGCTTTCTTT. Full variable domain (outside the CDR3, taken from reference TRBV29-1 and TRBJ1-1): SAVISQKPSRDICQRGTSLTIQCQVDSQVTMMFWYRQQPGQSLTLIATANQGSEATYESGFVIDKFPISRPNLTFSTLTVSNMSPEDSSIYLCSAWGRMNTEAFFGQGTRLTVV.

This clone appeared once. The chain couples TRBV30 to TRBJ2-7; perhaps TRBD2 as D (7 bases). With 4 bases removed from V and 3 bases from J, the gap between germline ends came to 13 bases. From germline, CDR1 is GTSNPN and CDR2 SVGIG (reference sequence). This CDR3 has 13 residues. The CDR3 reads CAWMRGPNYEQYF. DNA of the CDR3: TGTGCCTGGATGCGGGGGCCGAACTACGAGCAGTACTTC.

This chain links TRBV18 with TRBJ1-2, with D hard to call. Looked up from germline, CDR1 is KGHSH and CDR2 is LQKENI. This CDR3 is 12 amino acids long. The ends were cut back, 3 bases at V and 2 bases at J, with 4 bases in the middle. The CDR3 coding sequence is TGTGCCAGCTCACCGGTGAACTATGGCTACACCTTC. Residues: CASSPVNYGYTF.

Concerning this clone itself: Other DNA sequences in this sample translate to the same CDR3. The chain carries TRBV2 and TRBJ2-5, with 7 bases that match TRBD1. The CDR3 consists of 15 residues. Germline-derived CDR1 and CDR2 are SNHLY and FYNNEI. The trim removed 5 bases at V and 2 bases at J, leaving 8 bases unmatched. CDR3 nucleotide sequence: TGTGCCAGCAGTCCCCGACAGGGACGACAAGAGACCCAGTACTTC. Translated, it gives CASSPRQGRQETQYF.

This rearrangement joins TRBV28 to TRBJ2-2; possible D gene TRBD1, 5 bases. CDR1 and CDR2 from the germline V gene are MDHEN and SYDVKM. Between the trimmed V and J ends, which lost 7 bases and 2 bases, there was a span of 20 bases. The CDR3 extends over 17 amino acids. The CDR3 DNA reads as TGTGCCAGCATCGAAAGTGGGGCCAGGGTCAACACCGGGGAGCTGTTTTTT. Translation: CASIESGARVNTGELFF.

The genes are TRBV5-5 and TRBJ2-3; 8 nucleotides agree with TRBD1. The CDR3 extends over 15 amino acids. Germline V gene data show CDR1 as SGHKS and CDR2 as YYEKEE (reference sequence). V lost 4 bases, J lost 2 bases, and 6 bases stayed unmatched. CDR3 coding DNA: TGTGCCAGCAGCCCCGGGACAGGTACCACAGATACGCAGTATTTT. It is translated as CASSPGTGTTDTQYF.

J is TRBJ1-2 and V is TRBV9, with a possible D match to TRBD1 (5 bases). Germline V gene lookup returns CDR1 SGDLS and CDR2 YYNGEE. The V end was cut by 4 bases, the J end by 5 bases, with 15 bases between. The length of the CDR3 is 14 residues. CDR3 protein: CASSPGRPEYGYTF. The CDR3 nucleotides read TGTGCCAGCAGCCCGGGACGGCCTGAGTATGGCTACACCTTC.

V usage is TRBV27 and J usage is TRBJ1-4, with a tentative D call TRBD1 (5 bases). The V and J ends lost 1 base and 6 bases respectively, with 15 bases between them. The CDR3 spans 16 residues. Germline V gene sequence: CDR1 MNHEY, CDR2 SMNVEV (reference sequence). The CDR3 sequence: CASSLFGAGVDEKLFF. The CDR3 DNA sequence: TGTGCCAGCAGTTTATTCGGGGCGGGAGTAGATGAAAAACTGTTTTTT.

This chain joins TRBV12-5 and TRBJ1-1; maybe TRBD1 (5 bases). CDR1 is LGHNT and CDR2 is FRNRAP in the germline V gene. This CDR3 spans 14 amino acids. V dropped 0 bases and J dropped 5 bases, with 10 bases sitting between them. CDR3 DNA sequence: TGTGCTAGTGGTTTGGTCCCGGAGGGGACTGAAGCTTTCTTT. Its translation is CASGLVPEGTEAFF.

The sample holds a few counts of this clone. The chain employs TRBV28 and TRBJ1-1, with a weak D call TRBD1 (5 bases). The germline V and J ends were trimmed by 6 bases and 0 bases, with 8 bases remaining between them. There are 13 residues in the CDR3. The germline CDR1 and CDR2 sequences are MDHEN and SYDVKM. In DNA, the CDR3 is TGTGCCAGCAGACGGGGGATGAACACTGAAGCTTTCTTT. This sequence encodes CASRRGMNTEAFF.

V is TRBV15 and J is TRBJ1-4; D gene ambiguous. Germline lookup yields CDR1 LNHNV and CDR2 YYDKDF (reference sequence). V was pared by 0 bases and J by 5 bases, with 13 bases between. The CDR3 has 16 amino acids. In DNA form, the CDR3 reads TGTGCCACCAGCAGAGATCCTCAACGGACCAATGAAAAACTGTTTTTT. Its protein product is CATSRDPQRTNEKLFF.

The chain couples TRBV5-4 to TRBJ1-2; D uncertain. This CDR3 comprises 15 residues. V lost 3 bases to trimming and J lost 7 bases, with 19 bases between them. Germline-derived CDR1 and CDR2 are SGHNT and YYREEE (reference sequence). The CDR3 spells CASSSDLRSVSGYTF. As DNA, the CDR3 is TGTGCCAGCAGCTCAGATCTCCGAAGTGTTAGTGGCTACACCTTC.

The V gene is TRBV6-1, the J gene TRBJ2-3; D unclear. Trimming removed 8 bases at V and 0 bases at J, with 15 bases between. Germline-derived CDR1 and CDR2 are MNHNS and SASEGT. This CDR3 is built from 15 residues. CDR3 sequence reads: CASDWKMTSTDTQYF. The DNA of the CDR3 is TGTGCCAGCGATTGGAAAATGACTAGCACAGATACGCAGTATTTT.

The chain is built from TRBV30 and TRBJ2-5; weak D call: TRBD2 (5 bases). The V end lost 1 base, the J end lost 5 bases, and 11 bases lay between the germline ends. Germline-derived CDR1 and CDR2 are GTSNPN and SVGIG (reference sequence). This CDR3 has 13 amino acids. The CDR3 bases are TGTGCCTGGAGTGCTATCCCGGGGGAGACCCAGTACTTC. Its translation: CAWSAIPGETQYF. Looking up the rest from reference TRBV30 and TRBJ2-5 gives the full variable domain: SQTIHQWPATLVQPVGSPLSLECTVEGTSNPNLYWYRQAAGRGLQLLFYSVGIGQISSEVPQNLSASRPQDRQFILSSKKLLLSDSGFYLCAWSAIPGETQYFGPGTRLLVL.

The chain is built from TRBV18 and TRBJ1-1; tentatively, D is TRBD1 (5 bases). Germline CDR1 KGHSH, CDR2 LQKENI. Trimming shortened V by 6 bases and J by 5 bases, and 13 bases separated the two germline ends. The CDR3 runs to 13 residues. CDR3 protein: CASSSERGTEAFF. The CDR3 DNA reads as TGTGCCAGCTCCTCCGAAAGGGGAACTGAAGCTTTCTTT.

The gene calls are TRBV2 and TRBJ2-7; D possibly corresponds to TRBD1 (6 bases). This CDR3 spans 14 amino acids. Trimming cost V 6 bases and J 0 bases, with 12 bases left between them. Germline loops: CDR1 SNHLY, CDR2 FYNNEI. CDR3 in amino acids: CASRLQGSSYEQYF. The CDR3, as DNA: TGTGCCAGCAGATTACAGGGAAGCTCCTACGAGCAGTACTTC.

Of note for this clone: One base away lies a much larger clone, so this may be a sequencing read error. The chain recombines TRBV5-1 with TRBJ2-7; D ambiguous. The DNA end is a closer match to TRBJ2-5, so the J assignment may be wrong. CDR3 size: 11 residues. The germline V gene has CDR1 SGHRS and CDR2 YFSETQ. CDR3 nucleotides: TGCGCCAGCAGCTTTCAAGAGACCCAGTACTTC. Protein sequence: CASSFQETQYF.

This chain links TRBV7-6 with TRBJ1-5; D is undetermined. The germline CDR1 and CDR2 sequences are SGHVS and FNYEAQ. The CDR3 runs 20 residues. V was shortened by 3 bases and J by 0 bases, with 24 bases between the two germline ends. The CDR3, as DNA: TGTGCCAGCAGCTTGACCGCCCACAGTCGAACGGGAGATAGCAATCAGCCCCAGCATTTT. Its protein is CASSLTAHSRTGDSNQPQHF.

The J gene is TRBJ2-7, the V gene TRBV9; 13 bases align to TRBD2. Unmatched junction bases numbered 8, after V lost 4 bases and J lost 4 bases. The CDR3 is made up of 16 amino acids. The germline V gene encodes CDR1 SGDLS and CDR2 YYNGEE. The DNA for the CDR3 is TGTGCCAGCAGCTCTGGACTAGCGGGAGTACAGTACGAGCAGTACTTC. Its protein product is CASSSGLAGVQYEQYF.

The count of this clone is one. The chain combines TRBV29-1 with TRBJ2-7; D is unclear. V was trimmed by 2 bases and J by 3 bases, leaving 8 bases between them. This CDR3 is 12 amino acids long. Germline-derived CDR1 and CDR2 are SQVTM and ANQGSEA. Here the CDR3 DNA reads TGCAGCGTTGAATCCAGTATCTACGAGCAGTACTTC. The encoded protein is CSVESSIYEQYF.

The J gene is TRBJ2-4, the V gene TRBV28, with TRBD1 as a possible D gene (7 bases). Germline V gene data show CDR1 as MDHEN and CDR2 as SYDVKM. This CDR3 region has 14 residues. Trimming removed 3 bases at V and 7 bases at J, with 13 bases between. The CDR3: CASSLFRGVNIQYF. The CDR3 bases are TGTGCCAGCAGTTTGTTCAGGGGGGTGAACATTCAGTACTTC. Supplemented by reference TRBV28 and TRBJ2-4, the full variable domain reads DVKVTQSSRYLVKRTGEKVFLECVQDMDHENMFWYRQDPGLGLRLIYFSYDVKMKEKGDIPEGYSVSREKKERFSLILESASTNQTSMYLCASSLFRGVNIQYFGAGTRLSVL.

The CDR3 sequence: CASAWADPDTQYF. DNA for the CDR3: TGTGCCAGCGCATGGGCAGATCCAGATACGCAGTATTTT. The chain has TRBV7-3 and TRBJ2-3; no firm D call. The V end lost 8 bases, the J end lost 4 bases, and 13 bases lay between the germline ends. This CDR3 spans 13 amino acids. Germline V gene data show CDR1 as SGHTA and CDR2 as FQGTGA.